Here is one T cell receptor beta chain with its context. These data come from a study of blood T cell repertoires in COVID-19. Study details: In each case, the material was cDNA or gDNA derived from T cells, B-cell-depleted T cells, or PBMCs.

Profiled with immunoSEQ multiplex PCR; TCRdb holds only in-frame clones, not every one. Altogether fewer than 110,000 clones are present, about 93% being singletons, with the ten largest covering approximately 1.3%. Germline CDR1 is SGHNT and CDR2 is YYREEE (reference sequence). The CDR3 totals 13 residues. Trimming took off 1 base at V and 8 bases at J, with 9 bases between the two ends. The V call is TRBV5-4, the J call TRBJ1-4; D not certain. This receptor was taken from a woman younger than 45 with acute or convalescent COVID-19. The sequencing input was peripheral blood. The chain's CDR3 is CASSLYYGEKLFF. Written as DNA, the CDR3 is TGTGCCAGCAGCTTGTATTACGGGGAAAAACTGTTTTTT.